The clone carrying this T cell receptor beta chain was counted a few times. Its antigen remains unidentified. This sample is part of a study of cytomegalovirus exposure and HLA in healthy donors. Findings and limits, study-wide: An assumption of roughly uniform sequencing depth across donors underlay the presence/absence analyses.

The PCR was carried out with 60 Vbeta primers and 13 Jbeta primers. In the study's own analysis: Later work found 74 million or so unique TCR beta chains, with roughly 11 million shared. Clones were sequenced by immunoSEQ multiplex PCR, and TCRdb holds only the in-frame ones, with some missing. D and trimming were read from the DNA, whereas the V and J calls and clone size are those reported in that table. The data show about 140,000 clones, with around 76% seen just once and approximately 2.8% held by the top ten. V was clipped by 3 bases and J by 4 bases, with 25 bases between them. The CDR3 has 19 amino acids. The germline CDR1 and CDR2 sequences are SGDLS and YYNGEE.

The TCR sequence derives from a male donor in good health and CMV-seronegative. The chain has TRBV9 and TRBJ2-2, with a weak D call TRBD1 (6 bases). The sequenced sample was PBMCs. DNA for the CDR3: TGTGCCAGCAGCGCAGAACTATTGGGTCGTACAGGGTCCACCGGGGAGCTGTTTTTT. Its translation is CASSAELLGRTGSTGELFF.